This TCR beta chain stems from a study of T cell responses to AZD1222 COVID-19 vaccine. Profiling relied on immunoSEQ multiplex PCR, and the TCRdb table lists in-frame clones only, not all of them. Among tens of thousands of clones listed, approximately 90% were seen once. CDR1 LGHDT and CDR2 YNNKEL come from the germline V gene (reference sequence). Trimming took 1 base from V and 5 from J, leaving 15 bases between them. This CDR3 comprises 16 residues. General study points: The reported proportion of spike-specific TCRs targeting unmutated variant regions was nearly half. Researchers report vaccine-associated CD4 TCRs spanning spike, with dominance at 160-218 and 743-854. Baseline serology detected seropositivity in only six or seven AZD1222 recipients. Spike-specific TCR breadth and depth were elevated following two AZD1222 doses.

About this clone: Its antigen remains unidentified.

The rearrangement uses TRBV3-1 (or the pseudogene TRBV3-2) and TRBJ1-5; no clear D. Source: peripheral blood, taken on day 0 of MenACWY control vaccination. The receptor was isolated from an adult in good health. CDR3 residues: CASSQGFFQPDQPQHF. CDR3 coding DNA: TGTGCCAGCAGCCAAGGTTTTTTCCAGCCTGATCAGCCCCAGCATTTT.